What follows is one T cell receptor beta chain and its context. With a far larger clone one base away, a read error is the likely cause. The sample originates from a study of shared clonotypes between healthy human individuals. The CDR3 contains 12 residues. Germline CDR1 LNHNV, CDR2 YYDKDF (reference sequence). Only in-frame clones appear in the TCRdb table, and some are missing; sequencing was by immunoSEQ multiplex PCR. The data contain approximately 440,000 clones, around 77% of them singletons. What was sequenced was PBMCs. This sequence originates from a woman aged 40 to 50 in good health. Some clones in this sample may be carry-over from other donors' samples. The genes are TRBV15 and TRBJ2-3; no clear D gene. CDR3 nucleotide sequence: TGTGCCATCAGCAGAGTCGATGGTAGGCAGTATTTT. As protein: CAISRVDGRQYF.